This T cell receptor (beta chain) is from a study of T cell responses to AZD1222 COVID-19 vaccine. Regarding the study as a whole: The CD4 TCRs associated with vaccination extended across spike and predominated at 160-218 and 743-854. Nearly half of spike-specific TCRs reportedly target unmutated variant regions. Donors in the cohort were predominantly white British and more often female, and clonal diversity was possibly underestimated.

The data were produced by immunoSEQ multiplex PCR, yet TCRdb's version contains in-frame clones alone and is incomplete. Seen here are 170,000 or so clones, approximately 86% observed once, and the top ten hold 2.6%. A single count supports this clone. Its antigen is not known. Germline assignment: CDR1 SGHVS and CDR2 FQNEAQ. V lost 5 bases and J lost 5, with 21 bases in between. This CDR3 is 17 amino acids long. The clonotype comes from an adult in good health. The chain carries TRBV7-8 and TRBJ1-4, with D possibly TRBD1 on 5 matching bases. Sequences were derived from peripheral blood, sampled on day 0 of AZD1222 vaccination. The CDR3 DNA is TGTGCCAGCAGCCTTAGTTCACGGGGCATCCCGAATGAAAAACTGTTTTTT. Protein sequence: CASSLSSRGIPNEKLFF.